The entry below describes one T cell receptor (beta chain). The record originates from a study of T cell responses to AZD1222 COVID-19 vaccine. The CDR3 has 14 residues. Germline-derived CDR1 and CDR2 are SEHNR and FQNEAQ (reference sequence). Deletions cut 5 bases from V and 0 bases from J, with 10 bases between. Repertoires were generated with immunoSEQ multiplex PCR, while TCRdb's copy carries only in-frame clones and drops some. The table shows 150,000 to 200,000 clones, with 85% to 95% occurring only once. The input for sequencing was peripheral blood, taken on day 0 of AZD1222 vaccination. The receptor comes from an adult in good health. This rearrangement joins TRBV7-9 to TRBJ1-1, with D tentatively TRBD1 (5 bases). Written as DNA, the CDR3 is TGTGCCAGCAGCACTACGGGGCTGAACACTGAAGCTTTCTTT. Protein product: CASSTTGLNTEAFF.